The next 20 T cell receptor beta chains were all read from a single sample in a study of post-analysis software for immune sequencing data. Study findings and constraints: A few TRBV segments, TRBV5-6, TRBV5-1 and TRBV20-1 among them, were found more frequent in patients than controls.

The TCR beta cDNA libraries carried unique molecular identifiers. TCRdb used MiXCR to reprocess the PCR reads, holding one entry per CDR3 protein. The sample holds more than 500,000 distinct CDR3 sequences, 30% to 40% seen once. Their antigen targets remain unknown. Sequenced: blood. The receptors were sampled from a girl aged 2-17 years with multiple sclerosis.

The CDR3 sequence: CASRETGRETQYF. The CDR3 DNA follows: TGTGCCAGCAGGGAGACAGGGCGGGAGACCCAGTACTTC. The chain joins TRBV6-1 to TRBJ2-5; TRBD1 aligns across 7 bases. With 6 bases clipped from V and 5 bases from J, the junction kept 6 bases outside the gene matches. CDR1 and CDR2 from the germline V gene are MNHNS and SASEGT. The CDR3 extends over 13 amino acids.

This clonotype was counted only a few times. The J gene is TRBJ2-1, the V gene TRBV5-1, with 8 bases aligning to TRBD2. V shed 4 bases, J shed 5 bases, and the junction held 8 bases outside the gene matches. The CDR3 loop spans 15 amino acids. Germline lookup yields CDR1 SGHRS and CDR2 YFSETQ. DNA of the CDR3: TGCGCCAGCAGCCTTGCGGGACTAGGAGACAATGAGCAGTTCTTC. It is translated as CASSLAGLGDNEQFF.

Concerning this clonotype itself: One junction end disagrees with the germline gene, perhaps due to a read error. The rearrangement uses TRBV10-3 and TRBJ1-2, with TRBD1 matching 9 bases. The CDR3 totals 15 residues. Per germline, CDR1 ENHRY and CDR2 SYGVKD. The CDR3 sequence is CAISEDRGANYGHTF. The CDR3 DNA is TGTGCCATCAGTGAGGACAGGGGGGCTAACTATGGCCACACCTTC.

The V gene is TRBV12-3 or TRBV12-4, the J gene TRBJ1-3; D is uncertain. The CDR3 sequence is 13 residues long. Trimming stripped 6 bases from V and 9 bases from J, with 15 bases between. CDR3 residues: CASRGSSAGTIYF. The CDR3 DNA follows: TGTGCCAGCAGGGGGAGTTCTGCGGGCACCATATATTTT.

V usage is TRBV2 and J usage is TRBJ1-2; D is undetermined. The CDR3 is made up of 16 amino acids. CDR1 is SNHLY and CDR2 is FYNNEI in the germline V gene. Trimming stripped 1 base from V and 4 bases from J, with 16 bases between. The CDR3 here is CASSEVRQARGYGYTF. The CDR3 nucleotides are TGTGCCAGCAGTGAAGTTAGGCAGGCCCGGGGCTATGGCTACACCTTC.

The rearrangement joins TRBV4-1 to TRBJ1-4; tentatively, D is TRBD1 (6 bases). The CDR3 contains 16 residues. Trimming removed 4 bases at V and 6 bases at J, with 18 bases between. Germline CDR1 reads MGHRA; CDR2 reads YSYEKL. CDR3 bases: TGCGCCAGCAGCCCTTTATGGGGGGGCGGATATGAAAAACTGTTTTTT. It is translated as CASSPLWGGGYEKLFF.

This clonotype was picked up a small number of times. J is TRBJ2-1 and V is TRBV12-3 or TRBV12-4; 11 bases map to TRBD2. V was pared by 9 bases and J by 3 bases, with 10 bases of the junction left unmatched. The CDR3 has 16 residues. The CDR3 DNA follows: TGTGCCAGTAGTGGTAGGGGACTAGCGGACTACAATGAGCAGTTCTTC. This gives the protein CASSGRGLADYNEQFF.

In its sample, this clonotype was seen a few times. The DNA for the CDR3 is TGCAGCGCGTCTACACGCCAGGGGAACACTGAAGCTTTCTTT. This sequence encodes CSASTRQGNTEAFF. The chain carries TRBV29-1 and TRBJ1-1; D perhaps matches TRBD1 (5 bases). Trimming cost V 7 bases and J 1 base, with 16 bases left between them. CDR3 size: 14 residues. Germline V CDR1 and CDR2: SQVTM, ANQGSEA. The complete variable domain, with remaining parts taken from reference TRBV29-1 and TRBJ1-1, reads SAVISQKPSRDICQRGTSLTIQCQVDSQVTMMFWYRQQPGQSLTLIATANQGSEATYESGFVIDKFPISRPNLTFSTLTVSNMSPEDSSIYLCSASTRQGNTEAFFGQGTRLTVV.

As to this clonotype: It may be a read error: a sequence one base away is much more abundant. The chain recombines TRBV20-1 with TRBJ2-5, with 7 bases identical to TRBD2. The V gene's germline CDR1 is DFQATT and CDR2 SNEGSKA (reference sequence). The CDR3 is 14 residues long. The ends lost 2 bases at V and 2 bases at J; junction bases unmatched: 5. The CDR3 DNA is TGCAGTGCTAGAATTGGCGGGGGACAAGAGACCCAGTACTTC. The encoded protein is CSARIGGGQETQYF.

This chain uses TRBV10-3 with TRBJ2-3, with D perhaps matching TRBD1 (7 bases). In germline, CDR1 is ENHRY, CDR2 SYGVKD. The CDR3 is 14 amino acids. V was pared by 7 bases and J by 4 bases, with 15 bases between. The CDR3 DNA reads TGTGCCATCACCGAGGACAGGAGGGCAGATACGCAGTATTTT. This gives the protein CAITEDRRADTQYF.

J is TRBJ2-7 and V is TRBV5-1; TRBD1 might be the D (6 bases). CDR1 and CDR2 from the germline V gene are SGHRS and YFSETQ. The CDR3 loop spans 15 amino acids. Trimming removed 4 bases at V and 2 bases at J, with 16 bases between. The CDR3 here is CASSQGHRETYEQYF. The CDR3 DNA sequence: TGCGCCAGCAGCCAGGGACATAGGGAAACCTACGAGCAGTACTTC. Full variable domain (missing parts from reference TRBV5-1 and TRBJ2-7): KAGVTQTPRYLIKTRGQQVTLSCSPISGHRSVSWYQQTPGQGLQFLFEYFSETQRNKGNFPGRFSGRQFSNSRSEMNVSTLELGDSALYLCASSQGHRETYEQYFGPGTRLTVT.

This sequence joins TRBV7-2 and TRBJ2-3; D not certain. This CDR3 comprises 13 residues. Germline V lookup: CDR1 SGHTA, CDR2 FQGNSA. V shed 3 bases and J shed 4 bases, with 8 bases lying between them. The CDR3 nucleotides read TGTGCCAGCAGCTTCCAACTACCAGATACGCAGTATTTT. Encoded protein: CASSFQLPDTQYF.

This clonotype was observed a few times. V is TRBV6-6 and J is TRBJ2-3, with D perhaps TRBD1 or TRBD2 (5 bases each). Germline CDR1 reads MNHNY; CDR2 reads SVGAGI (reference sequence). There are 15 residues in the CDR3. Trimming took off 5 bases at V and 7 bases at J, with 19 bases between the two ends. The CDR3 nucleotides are TGTGCCAGCAGTAACCGGGACGAGAGGGGAAATACGCAGTATTTT. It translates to CASSNRDERGNTQYF.

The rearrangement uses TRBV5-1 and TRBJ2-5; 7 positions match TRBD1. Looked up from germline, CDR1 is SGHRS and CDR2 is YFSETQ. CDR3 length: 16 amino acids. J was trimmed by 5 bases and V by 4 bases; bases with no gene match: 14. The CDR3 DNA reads TGCGCCAGCAGCCCGTCGGCGACAGGGATGGGGGAGACCCAGTACTTC. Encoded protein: CASSPSATGMGETQYF.

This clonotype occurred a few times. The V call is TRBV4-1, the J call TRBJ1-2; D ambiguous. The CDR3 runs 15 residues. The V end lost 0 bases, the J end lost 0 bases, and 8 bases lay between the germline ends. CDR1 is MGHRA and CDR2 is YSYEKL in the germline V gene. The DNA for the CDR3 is TGCGCCAGCAGCCAAGAGGGAAGCACTAACTATGGCTACACCTTC. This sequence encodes CASSQEGSTNYGYTF.

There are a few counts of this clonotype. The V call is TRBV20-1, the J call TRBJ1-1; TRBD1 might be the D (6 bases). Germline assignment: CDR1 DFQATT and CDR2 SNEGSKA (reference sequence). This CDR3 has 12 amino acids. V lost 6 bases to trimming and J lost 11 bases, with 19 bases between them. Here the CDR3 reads CSATPPGDEAFF. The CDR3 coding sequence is TGCAGTGCAACCCCTCCAGGGGATGAGGCTTTCTTT.

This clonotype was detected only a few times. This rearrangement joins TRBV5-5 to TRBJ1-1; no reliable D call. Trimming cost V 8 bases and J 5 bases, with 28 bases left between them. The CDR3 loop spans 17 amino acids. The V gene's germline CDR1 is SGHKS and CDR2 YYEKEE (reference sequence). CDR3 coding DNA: TGTGCCAGTGTGTTGGTTTTCACCCGCGGTTTGAGAACTGAAGCTTTCTTT. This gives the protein CASVLVFTRGLRTEAFF.

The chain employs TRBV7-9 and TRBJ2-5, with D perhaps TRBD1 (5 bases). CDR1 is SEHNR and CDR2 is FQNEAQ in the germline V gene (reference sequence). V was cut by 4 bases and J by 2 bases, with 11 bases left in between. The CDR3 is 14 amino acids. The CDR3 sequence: CASSSDSLQETQYF. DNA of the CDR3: TGTGCCAGCAGCTCCGACAGTTTACAAGAGACCCAGTACTTC.

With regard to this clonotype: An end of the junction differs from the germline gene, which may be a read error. The CDR3 is CASAMGRNYDYTF. The CDR3 region has the DNA TGTGCCAGCGCCATGGGCAGAAACTATGACTACACCTTC. The chain uses TRBV6-5 and TRBJ1-2, with D uncertain. The CDR3 has 13 residues. CDR1 is MNHEY and CDR2 is SVGAGI in the germline V gene.

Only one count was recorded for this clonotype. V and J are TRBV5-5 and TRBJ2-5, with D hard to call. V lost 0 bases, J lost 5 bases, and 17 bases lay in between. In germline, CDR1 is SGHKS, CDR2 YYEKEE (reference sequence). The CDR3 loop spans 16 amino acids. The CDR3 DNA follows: TGTGCCAGCAGCTTGGATGGGCGAATGGGTGGGGAGACCCAGTACTTC. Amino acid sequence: CASSLDGRMGGETQYF.